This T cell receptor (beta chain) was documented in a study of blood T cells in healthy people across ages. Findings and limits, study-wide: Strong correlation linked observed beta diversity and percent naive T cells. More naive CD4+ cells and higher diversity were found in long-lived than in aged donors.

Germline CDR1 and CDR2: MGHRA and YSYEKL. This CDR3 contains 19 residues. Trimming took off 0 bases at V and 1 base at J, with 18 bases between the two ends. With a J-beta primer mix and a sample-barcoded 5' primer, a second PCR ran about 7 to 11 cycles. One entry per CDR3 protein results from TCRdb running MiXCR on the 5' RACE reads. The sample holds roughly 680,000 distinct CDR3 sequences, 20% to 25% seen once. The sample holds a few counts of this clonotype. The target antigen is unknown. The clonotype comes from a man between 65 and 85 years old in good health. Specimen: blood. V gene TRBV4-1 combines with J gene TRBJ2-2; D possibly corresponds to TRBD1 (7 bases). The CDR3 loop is CASSQDWPDQGGNTGELFF. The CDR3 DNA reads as TGCGCCAGCAGCCAAGATTGGCCCGATCAGGGGGGGAACACCGGGGAGCTGTTTTTT.